These 15 T cell receptor beta chains share one sample of origin, sequenced in a study of blood T cell repertoires in COVID-19. TCRdb's table, derived via immunoSEQ multiplex PCR, lists solely in-frame clones and lacks some. The table lists roughly 200,000 clones, approximately 81% of them singletons. Sequencing used peripheral blood. The receptor source for this set is a woman aged 80 or over with acute or convalescent COVID-19.

The chain combines TRBV28 with TRBJ2-3; D might be TRBD2 (7 bases). The CDR3 has 16 residues. Trimming took 5 bases from V and 2 from J, leaving 17 bases between them. The V gene's germline CDR1 is MDHEN and CDR2 SYDVKM. For the CDR3, the DNA is TGTGCCAGCAGTAAAGGGGGGGCAGTCCCCACAGATACGCAGTATTTT. It encodes CASSKGGAVPTDTQYF.

The chain uses TRBV3-1 (or the pseudogene TRBV3-2) and TRBJ1-2, with D tentatively TRBD1 (6 bases). CDR3 length: 16 residues. Trimming removed 5 bases from V and 1 base from J, with 17 bases in between. CDR1 and CDR2 from the germline V gene are LGHDT and YNNKEL (reference sequence). This CDR3 is CASSLSDSSHNYGYTF. CDR3 sequence (DNA): TGTGCCAGCAGCTTGTCGGACAGTTCTCATAACTATGGCTACACCTTC.

The V call is TRBV27, the J call TRBJ2-7; 12 bases agree with TRBD1. The germline CDR1 and CDR2 sequences are MNHEY and SMNVEV (reference sequence). There are 16 residues in the CDR3. V was pared by 6 bases and J by 6 bases, with 12 bases of the junction left unmatched. The CDR3 is CASSTRGGQGAREQYF. CDR3 in DNA: TGTGCCAGCAGCACCAGGGGGGGACAGGGGGCCCGCGAGCAGTACTTC.

The chain is built from TRBV2 and TRBJ1-5; TRBD1 matches at 10 bases. The CDR3 runs to 16 residues. Germline values: CDR1 SNHLY, CDR2 FYNNEI. The V and J ends lost 5 bases and 3 bases, in that order; junction bases with no gene match: 7. CDR3 residues: CASSPRTGGINQPQHF. CDR3 bases: TGTGCCAGCAGTCCGAGGACAGGGGGGATCAATCAGCCCCAGCATTTT.

This clone has just a few counts. Here the CDR3 DNA reads TGTGCCAGCAGCAAGGACATATCTTCCAGTGGCTACACCTTC. Translating it yields CASSKDISSSGYTF. This chain links TRBV7-9 with TRBJ1-2; TRBD1 might be the D (5 bases). V was cut by 5 bases and J by 7 bases, with 17 bases left in between. Per germline, CDR1 SEHNR and CDR2 FQNEAQ (reference sequence). The CDR3 extends over 14 amino acids.

The chain employs TRBV5-1 and TRBJ1-4; maybe TRBD1 (6 bases). This CDR3 is built from 16 residues. With 4 bases removed from V and 5 bases from J, the gap between germline ends came to 18 bases. Germline V lookup: CDR1 SGHRS, CDR2 YFSETQ. The CDR3 loop reads CASSLATGGLNEKLFF. The CDR3 nucleotides read TGCGCCAGCAGCCTGGCGACAGGAGGCCTCAATGAAAAACTGTTTTTT.

The genes are TRBV5-1 and TRBJ1-4, with TRBD1 identical over 8 bases. Germline CDR1 is SGHRS and CDR2 is YFSETQ. This CDR3 spans 15 amino acids. J was trimmed by 4 bases and V by 3 bases; bases with no gene match: 5. The CDR3 protein is CASSWQGAVNEKLFF. DNA for the CDR3: TGCGCCAGCAGCTGGCAGGGGGCTGTTAATGAAAAACTGTTTTTT. Together with reference TRBV5-1 and TRBJ1-4, the CDR3 gives the full variable domain: KAGVTQTPRYLIKTRGQQVTLSCSPISGHRSVSWYQQTPGQGLQFLFEYFSETQRNKGNFPGRFSGRQFSNSRSEMNVSTLELGDSALYLCASSWQGAVNEKLFFGSGTQLSVL.

The genes are TRBV5-4 and TRBJ2-5, with a possible D match to TRBD2 (5 bases). The CDR3 runs 12 residues. The ends were cut back, 4 bases at V and 10 bases at J, with 14 bases in the middle. In germline, CDR1 is SGHNT, CDR2 YYREEE (reference sequence). The CDR3 DNA reads as TGTGCCAGCAGCGGGAGTAGGAGCGGCCAGTACTTC. As protein: CASSGSRSGQYF.

V gene TRBV7-2 combines with J gene TRBJ2-2; weak D call: TRBD2 (6 bases). CDR1 SGHTA and CDR2 FQGNSA come from the germline V gene. Trimming stripped 5 bases from V and 1 base from J, with 8 bases between. There are 14 residues in the CDR3. This CDR3 reads CASSLSGNTGELFF. The CDR3 region has the DNA TGTGCCAGCAGCCTTAGCGGGAACACCGGGGAGCTGTTTTTT.

There are a few counts of this clone. The chain uses TRBV2 and TRBJ2-2, with a possible D match to TRBD2 (6 bases). Germline V CDR1 and CDR2: SNHLY, FYNNEI. The length of the CDR3 is 13 residues. Trimming took 4 bases from V and 4 from J, leaving 7 bases between them. This CDR3 reads CASSAGVTGELFF. The CDR3 DNA is TGTGCCAGCAGTGCGGGGGTCACCGGGGAGCTGTTTTTT. The complete variable domain, with remaining parts taken from reference TRBV2 and TRBJ2-2, reads EPEVTQTPSHQVTQMGQEVILRCVPISNHLYFYWYRQILGQKVEFLVSFYNNEISEKSEIFDDQFSVERPDGSNFTLKIRSTKLEDSAMYFCASSAGVTGELFFGEGSRLTVL.

This chain connects TRBV12-5 to TRBJ2-5; a weak D match, TRBD1 (6 bases). Trimming left V 5 bases short and J 7 bases short, with 20 bases between. Germline lookup yields CDR1 LGHNT and CDR2 FRNRAP. The CDR3 spans 15 residues. In DNA form, the CDR3 reads TGTGCTAGTGGTCCCAGAGGGGCAGGGGAAGGGACCCAGTACTTC. As protein: CASGPRGAGEGTQYF.

The chain couples TRBV5-1 to TRBJ1-6; maybe TRBD1 (5 bases). Between the trimmed V and J ends, which lost 0 bases and 11 bases, there was a span of 15 bases. Per germline, CDR1 SGHRS and CDR2 YFSETQ. This CDR3 is built from 15 residues. As DNA, the CDR3 is TGCGCCAGCAGCTTGGTCCCCGACAGTTCAGCACCCCTCCACTTT. The encoded protein is CASSLVPDSSAPLHF.

This chain joins TRBV18 and TRBJ2-7, with D uncertain. V shed 3 bases and J shed 5 bases, with 8 bases lying between them. This CDR3 comprises 12 residues. Germline V gene sequence: CDR1 KGHSH, CDR2 LQKENI. In DNA form, the CDR3 reads TGTGCCAGCTCACCGGGCAGTCACGAGCAGTACTTC. The encoded protein is CASSPGSHEQYF.

The chain recombines TRBV12-5 with TRBJ2-1; 8 bases map to TRBD2. The germline gives CDR1 LGHNT, CDR2 FRNRAP. V lost 0 bases and J lost 3; bases outside the gene matches: 10. The CDR3 has 18 amino acids. CDR3: CASGLVLRAGDLYNEQFF. In nucleotides, the CDR3 is TGTGCTAGTGGTTTGGTACTTCGAGCGGGAGATCTCTACAATGAGCAGTTCTTC.

The chain is built from TRBV11-2 and TRBJ1-3, with TRBD1 matching over 7 bases. CDR3 size: 14 residues. The V and J ends lost 5 bases and 4 bases, in that order; junction bases with no gene match: 5. Germline lookup yields CDR1 SGHAT and CDR2 FQNNGV. CDR3 protein: CASSRGTVGNTIYF. The CDR3 DNA sequence: TGTGCCAGCAGCCGCGGGACAGTCGGAAACACCATATATTTT.